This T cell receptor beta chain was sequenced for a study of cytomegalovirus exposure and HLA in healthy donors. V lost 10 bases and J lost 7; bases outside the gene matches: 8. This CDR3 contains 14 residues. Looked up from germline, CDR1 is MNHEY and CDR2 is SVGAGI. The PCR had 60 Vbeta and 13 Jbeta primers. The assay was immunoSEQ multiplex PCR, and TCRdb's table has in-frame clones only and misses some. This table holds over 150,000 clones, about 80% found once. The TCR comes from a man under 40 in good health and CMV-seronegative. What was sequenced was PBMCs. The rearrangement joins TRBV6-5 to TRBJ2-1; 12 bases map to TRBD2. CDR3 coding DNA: TGTGCCACCCACCCACTAGCGGGGGGAAATGAGCAGTTCTTC. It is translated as CATHPLAGGNEQFF.